These 18 T cell receptor beta chains came from one sample sequenced in a study of PD-L1 blockade in urothelial cancer (dated by TCRdb to between 2016 and 2019). The library relied on the immunoSEQ multiplex PCR assay. As stored in TCRdb, this immuneACCESS dataset retains in-frame rearrangements with V and J assigned. A fraction of the clones does not appear; measured against another copy, unresolved V genes explain less than half of the discrepancy, and the remainder lacks a known reason. Present in this sample are 50,000 to 65,000 clones, 84% of which were seen just once. In total, the top ten clones hold about 5.6% of the sample. The sequences come from PBMCs, collected around atezolizumab (anti-PD-L1) treatment. The source of these receptors is a man in his forties or fifties with urothelial cancer.

The chain uses TRBV5-8 and TRBJ2-2; D is possibly TRBD2 (5 bases). Trimming removed 1 base from V and 1 base from J, with 8 bases in between. CDR3 length: 15 amino acids. Germline lookup yields CDR1 SGHTS and CDR2 YDEGEE. As DNA, the CDR3 is TGTGCCAGCAGCTTGCTCGGGATGAACACCGGGGAGCTGTTTTTT. The encoded protein is CASSLLGMNTGELFF.

The CDR3 loop is CASSNWGGTEAFF. The CDR3 DNA follows: TGTGCCAGCAGTAATTGGGGAGGCACTGAAGCTTTCTTT. This rearrangement joins TRBV28 to TRBJ1-1, with D unresolved. The CDR3 has 13 residues. The germline V and J ends were trimmed by 5 bases and 4 bases, with 11 bases remaining between them. The V gene's germline CDR1 is MDHEN and CDR2 SYDVKM.

V gene TRBV7-9 combines with J gene TRBJ1-1; D gene ambiguous. V dropped 6 bases and J dropped 7 bases, with 18 bases sitting between them. CDR1 is SEHNR and CDR2 is FQNEAQ in the germline V gene (reference sequence). This CDR3 has 14 residues. The CDR3 DNA follows: TGTGCCAGCAGGTTTGGCGGGGAATTGGGTGAAGCTTTCTTT. It codes for CASRFGGELGEAFF. Combining the CDR3 with reference TRBV7-9 and TRBJ1-1 gives the whole variable domain DTGVSQNPRHKITKRGQNVTFRCDPISEHNRLYWYRQTLGQGPEFLTYFQNEAQLEKSRLLSDRFSAERPKGSFSTLEIQRTEQGDSAMYLCASRFGGELGEAFFGQGTRLTVV.

This sequence joins TRBV13 and TRBJ2-2, with D tentatively TRBD1 (6 bases). The germline CDR1 and CDR2 sequences are PRHDT and FYEKMQ (reference sequence). V lost 5 bases, J lost 6 bases, and 16 bases lay in between. The CDR3 sequence is 15 residues long. CDR3 sequence: CASSPQRTEAGELFF. The DNA for the CDR3 is TGTGCCAGCAGCCCACAACGGACAGAGGCCGGGGAGCTGTTTTTT.

The genes are TRBV6-5 and TRBJ2-7, with 10 positions matching TRBD2. V was pared by 6 bases and J by 7 bases, with 12 bases of the junction left unmatched. The CDR3 loop spans 15 amino acids. In germline, CDR1 is MNHEY, CDR2 SVGAGI. CDR3 sequence: CASSPRKDSGREQYF. The CDR3, as DNA: TGTGCCAGCAGCCCTAGGAAAGATAGCGGGAGGGAGCAGTACTTC.

The chain carries TRBV5-1 and TRBJ2-7; 8 bases map to TRBD1. Unmatched junction bases numbered 8, after V lost 0 bases and J lost 3 bases. This CDR3 has 16 residues. Germline V gene data show CDR1 as SGHRS and CDR2 as YFSETQ. The CDR3 here is CASSLATGTGLYEQYF. The CDR3 DNA follows: TGCGCCAGCAGCTTGGCCACAGGGACAGGTCTCTACGAGCAGTACTTC.

This chain joins TRBV7-3 and TRBJ1-1; D uncertain. V was shortened by 3 bases and J by 5 bases, with 10 bases between the two germline ends. Germline CDR1 is SGHTA and CDR2 is FQGTGA. This CDR3 has 13 residues. Here the CDR3 reads CASSLSSLTEAFF. The CDR3 bases are TGTGCCAGCAGCTTGTCGTCTTTAACTGAAGCTTTCTTT.

This clone has just a few counts. The chain recombines TRBV4-1 with TRBJ1-2, with D perhaps matching TRBD1 (5 bases). CDR3 length: 14 amino acids. Germline V CDR1 and CDR2: MGHRA, YSYEKL. Deletions cut 1 base from V and 3 bases from J, with 9 bases between. CDR3 bases: TGCGCCAGCAGCCAAGGGGTAGGGGACTATGGCTACACCTTC. Translation: CASSQGVGDYGYTF.

V usage is TRBV30 and J usage is TRBJ2-3, with 9 bases identical to TRBD2. The CDR3 is 15 amino acids. In germline, CDR1 is GTSNPN, CDR2 SVGIG (reference sequence). V gave up 3 bases and J gave up 2 bases; unmatched junction bases: 6. CDR3 loop: CAWRGTSPYTDTQYF. The CDR3 DNA reads TGTGCCTGGAGGGGGACTAGCCCTTACACAGATACGCAGTATTTT.

The V gene is TRBV5-6, the J gene TRBJ2-5; TRBD2 aligns across 10 bases. The CDR3 extends over 15 amino acids. Germline values: CDR1 SGHDT, CDR2 YYEEEE. V shed 5 bases and J 4 bases; nucleotides not matched to a gene: 8. CDR3 nucleotide sequence: TGTGCCAGCAGACGAGGACTAGCGGCAATAGAGACCCAGTACTTC. This codes for CASRRGLAAIETQYF.

This rearrangement joins TRBV19 to TRBJ2-1; D is possibly TRBD1 (5 bases). The germline gives CDR1 LNHDA, CDR2 SQIVND (reference sequence). Trimming stripped 3 bases from V and 3 bases from J, with 9 bases between. The CDR3 runs to 14 residues. The CDR3 sequence is CASSMSQGYNEQFF. The CDR3 bases are TGTGCCAGTAGTATGAGTCAGGGCTACAATGAGCAGTTCTTC.

The chain employs TRBV10-3 and TRBJ1-1, with TRBD1 matching over 7 bases. Germline assignment: CDR1 ENHRY and CDR2 SYGVKD. This CDR3 has 13 amino acids. V was clipped by 8 bases and J by 0 bases; unmatched bases: 3. In DNA form, the CDR3 reads TGTGCCATCGGGACAGAGATGAACACTGAAGCTTTCTTT. Residues: CAIGTEMNTEAFF.

This clone has a single count. The chain links TRBV5-4 to TRBJ2-7, with a tentative D call TRBD2 (6 bases). V was shortened by 4 bases and J by 1 base, with 12 bases between the two germline ends. The CDR3 length is 14 residues. CDR1 is SGHNT, CDR2 YYREEE, per germline (reference sequence). CDR3 in amino acids: CASSHGGVSYEQYF. The CDR3 nucleotides read TGTGCCAGCAGCCACGGGGGAGTTTCCTACGAGCAGTACTTC.

J is TRBJ1-1 and V is TRBV5-4; 7 bases align to TRBD1. With 2 bases clipped from V and 3 bases from J, the junction kept 4 bases outside the gene matches. The CDR3 contains 14 residues. The V gene's germline CDR1 is SGHNT and CDR2 YYREEE (reference sequence). CDR3 sequence reads: CASSLQGTYTEAFF. The CDR3 DNA follows: TGTGCCAGCAGCTTACAGGGGACCTACACTGAAGCTTTCTTT.

J is TRBJ1-1 and V is TRBV28; D is perhaps TRBD1 (6 bases). V lost 2 bases to trimming and J lost 7 bases, with 14 bases between them. Germline V gene lookup returns CDR1 MDHEN and CDR2 SYDVKM. The CDR3 runs 14 residues. CDR3 DNA: TGTGCCAGCAGTTTAATGCAGGGGACGGATGAAGCTTTCTTT. Translated: CASSLMQGTDEAFF.

The chain couples TRBV6-5 to TRBJ2-3, with D perhaps TRBD1 (5 bases). The V and J ends lost 6 bases and 2 bases respectively, with 12 bases between them. CDR1 is MNHEY, CDR2 SVGAGI, per germline. The CDR3 has 14 amino acids. This CDR3 is CASRRGKVTDTQYF. Here the CDR3 DNA reads TGTGCCAGCAGAAGGGGAAAGGTCACAGATACGCAGTATTTT.

This rearrangement joins TRBV5-1 to TRBJ1-1; 11 bases map to TRBD1. CDR1 and CDR2 (germline): SGHRS, YFSETQ. V gave up 3 bases and J gave up 4 bases; unmatched junction bases: 11. There are 17 residues in the CDR3. CDR3 in amino acids: CASSSRDRGIMGTEAFF. The CDR3, as DNA: TGCGCCAGCAGCTCCCGGGACAGGGGGATTATGGGCACTGAAGCTTTCTTT.

The chain joins TRBV18 to TRBJ2-7; 7 bases align to TRBD2. J gave up 4 bases and V 2 bases, and 11 bases lay outside the gene matches. The CDR3 loop spans 16 amino acids. The germline CDR1 and CDR2 sequences are KGHSH and LQKENI. The CDR3 DNA follows: TGTGCCAGCTCACCAAGGTTTGCGGGAGAAGAGTACGAGCAGTACTTC. Protein sequence: CASSPRFAGEEYEQYF.